The present T cell receptor (beta chain) was sequenced within a study of cytomegalovirus exposure and HLA in healthy donors. The germline V gene encodes CDR1 MDHEN and CDR2 SYDVKM. The V gene end was trimmed by 6 bases and the J gene end by 3 bases; junction bases not matched to a gene: 5. The CDR3 runs 13 residues. PCR involved 60 Vbeta and 13 Jbeta primers. In the original processing: Later analysis identified tens of millions of unique TCR beta chains, roughly 11 million shared. Using immunoSEQ multiplex PCR, the repertoire was profiled, and TCRdb retains in-frame clones only, with some absent. The V and J calls and the clone size are those of that table, but D and trimming were determined from the DNA. Of about 140,000 clones in the sample, 70% to 80% were seen once.

Sequenced input: PBMCs. The sequence was obtained from a woman between 50 and 59 years old in good health and CMV-seronegative. This chain joins TRBV28 and TRBJ2-7, with 7 bases matching TRBD1. The CDR3 bases are TGTGCCAGCAGAACAGGGGCCCACTACGAGCAGTACTTC. As protein: CASRTGAHYEQYF.